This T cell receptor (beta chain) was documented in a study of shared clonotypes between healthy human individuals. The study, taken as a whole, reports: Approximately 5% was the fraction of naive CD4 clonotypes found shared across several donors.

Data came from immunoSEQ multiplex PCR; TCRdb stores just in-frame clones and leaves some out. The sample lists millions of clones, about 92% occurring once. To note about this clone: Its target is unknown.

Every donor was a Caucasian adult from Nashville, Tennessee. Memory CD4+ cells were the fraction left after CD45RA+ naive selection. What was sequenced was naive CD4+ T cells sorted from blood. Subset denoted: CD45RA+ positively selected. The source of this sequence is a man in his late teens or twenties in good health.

CDR3: CASSQGGPSGGYQETQYF. The CDR3 bases are TGCGCCAGCAGCCAAGGAGGCCCAAGCGGGGGTTACCAAGAGACCCAGTACTTC. The chain recombines TRBV4-1 with TRBJ2-5, with 8 nucleotides matching TRBD2. This CDR3 spans 18 amino acids. Trimming removed 1 base from V and 0 bases from J; junction bases left unmatched: 10. Per the germline V gene, CDR1 is MGHRA and CDR2 is YSYEKL.